A single sample is the source of the 20 T cell receptor beta chains below, sequenced in a study of cytomegalovirus exposure and HLA in healthy donors. Primers included in the PCR were 60 Vbeta and 13 Jbeta primers. Clones were read by immunoSEQ multiplex PCR, and TCRdb kept only the in-frame ones, dropping some. The data contain around 140,000 clones, 80% of them singletons. The source material was PBMCs. Receptor source: a man in his forties or fifties in good health and CMV-seronegative.

CDR3 loop: CATSRGDRDNEKLFF. CDR3 DNA sequence: TGTGCCACCAGCAGAGGGGACAGGGATAATGAAAAACTGTTTTTT. The V and J genes are TRBV15 and TRBJ1-4; 9 bases agree with TRBD1. J was trimmed by 4 bases and V by 1 base; bases with no gene match: 1. Germline lookup yields CDR1 LNHNV and CDR2 YYDKDF (reference sequence). The CDR3 sequence is 15 residues long.

The J gene is TRBJ2-2, the V gene TRBV2; 7 positions agree with TRBD2. V shed 6 bases, J shed 6 bases, and the junction held 10 bases outside the gene matches. CDR1 is SNHLY and CDR2 is FYNNEI in the germline V gene. The CDR3 covers 15 residues. The chain's CDR3 is CASRGRAGVSGELFF. For the CDR3, the DNA is TGTGCCAGCAGGGGTAGGGCGGGGGTGTCCGGGGAGCTGTTTTTT.

This clone has only one observation. The chain combines TRBV20-1 with TRBJ1-4; D gene ambiguous. Between the trimmed V and J ends, which lost 3 bases and 6 bases, there was a span of 5 bases. There are 11 residues in the CDR3. CDR1 is DFQATT and CDR2 is SNEGSKA in the germline V gene (reference sequence). The CDR3: CSARVDEKLFF. As DNA, the CDR3 is TGCAGTGCTAGGGTAGATGAAAAACTGTTTTTT.

The CDR3 region has the DNA TGTGCCAGCAGTTTAGTAGCGGGGGGTTACAATGAGCAGTTCTTC. Translated, it gives CASSLVAGGYNEQFF. The chain is built from TRBV27 and TRBJ2-1; 10 bases are a match to TRBD2. V dropped 2 bases and J dropped 4; count of bases not matched to a gene: 2. The CDR3 is 15 residues long. Germline lookup yields CDR1 MNHEY and CDR2 SMNVEV (reference sequence).

The gene calls are TRBV2 and TRBJ1-2; D not resolved. The CDR3 has 14 residues. Germline lookup yields CDR1 SNHLY and CDR2 FYNNEI. Between the trimmed V and J ends, which lost 6 bases and 2 bases, there was a span of 13 bases. The CDR3 region has the DNA TGTGCCAGCAGAGGCGGAGGAGGGAACTATGGCTACACCTTC. As protein: CASRGGGGNYGYTF. Based on the CDR3 plus reference TRBV2 and TRBJ1-2, the full variable domain is EPEVTQTPSHQVTQMGQEVILRCVPISNHLYFYWYRQILGQKVEFLVSFYNNEISEKSEIFDDQFSVERPDGSNFTLKIRSTKLEDSAMYFCASRGGGGNYGYTFGSGTRLTVV.

This chain connects TRBV27 to TRBJ1-5; weak D call: TRBD1 (6 bases). Germline CDR1 reads MNHEY; CDR2 reads SMNVEV (reference sequence). V was pared by 2 bases and J by 13 bases, with 24 bases between. The CDR3 sequence is 16 residues long. The CDR3 protein is CASSLTHPSSGTLQHF. CDR3 nucleotides: TGTGCCAGCAGTTTAACTCACCCTTCCTCCGGGACATTACAGCATTTT.

This clone occurred many times. Distinct nucleotide sequences in the sample also encode this CDR3. The rearrangement links TRBV6-6 to TRBJ1-3; 9 bases align to TRBD1. Looked up from germline, CDR1 is MNHNY and CDR2 is SVGAGI (reference sequence). The CDR3 runs 16 residues. V trimming: 2 bases; J trimming: 4 bases; junction bases outside the gene matches: 6. The CDR3: CASSYTPGQGGNTIYF. The CDR3 bases are TGTGCCAGCAGTTACACCCCGGGACAGGGAGGAAACACCATATATTTT.

The chain carries TRBV30 and TRBJ2-5; D is perhaps TRBD2 (6 bases). With the DNA end fitting TRBJ2-7 better, the J assignment may be wrong. CDR3 size: 13 residues. The V gene's germline CDR1 is GTSNPN and CDR2 SVGIG (reference sequence). CDR3 residues: CAWSGGLTYEQYF. In DNA form, the CDR3 reads TGTGCCTGGAGTGGGGGACTTACCTACGAGCAGTACTTC.

This sequence joins TRBV28 and TRBJ1-2; the D gene is possibly TRBD1 (5 bases). V was pared by 3 bases and J by 3 bases, with 11 bases between. Germline V gene sequence: CDR1 MDHEN, CDR2 SYDVKM. This CDR3 is built from 14 residues. CDR3 loop: CASSFEAGYYGYTF. As DNA, the CDR3 is TGTGCCAGCAGTTTTGAGGCAGGGTACTATGGCTACACCTTC.

The CDR3 sequence: CASSLSMLAEQFF. CDR3 DNA: TGTGCCAGCAGTTTATCGATGCTAGCCGAACAGTTCTTC. The genes are TRBV27 and TRBJ2-1; TRBD2 might be the D (5 bases). V was trimmed by 0 bases and J by 13 bases, leaving 13 bases between them. Per germline, CDR1 MNHEY and CDR2 SMNVEV (reference sequence). The CDR3 is made up of 13 amino acids.

V gene TRBV30 combines with J gene TRBJ2-7, with 7 positions matching TRBD1. Trimming took 2 bases from V and 1 from J; bases not matched to a gene: 8. Germline-derived CDR1 and CDR2 are GTSNPN and SVGIG (reference sequence). This CDR3 spans 15 amino acids. CDR3 in amino acids: CAWSRQGVGSYEQYF. The CDR3 DNA reads TGTGCCTGGAGTCGGCAGGGGGTGGGTTCCTACGAGCAGTACTTC.

This sequence joins TRBV18 and TRBJ2-7; TRBD2 agrees at 8 bases. This CDR3 has 16 residues. Germline loops: CDR1 KGHSH, CDR2 LQKENI. Germline trimming cut 2 bases from V and 4 bases from J; bases unmatched to any gene: 10. The CDR3 coding sequence is TGTGCCAGCTCACCAGACGTCGGGGGCGGGAGGTACGAGCAGTACTTC. Encoded protein: CASSPDVGGGRYEQYF. The whole variable domain, remainder taken from reference TRBV18 and TRBJ2-7, is NAGVMQNPRHLVRRRGQEARLRCSPMKGHSHVYWYRQLPEEGLKFMVYLQKENIIDESGMPKERFSAEFPKEGPSILRIQQVVRGDSAAYFCASSPDVGGGRYEQYFGPGTRLTVT.

The rearrangement uses TRBV5-1 and TRBJ2-5; maybe TRBD1 (6 bases). This CDR3 contains 14 residues. Trimming stripped 3 bases from V and 0 bases from J, with 9 bases between. Germline-derived CDR1 and CDR2 are SGHRS and YFSETQ. This CDR3 reads CASSYRDNQETQYF. The CDR3 DNA is TGCGCCAGCAGCTACCGGGACAACCAAGAGACCCAGTACTTC. Based on the CDR3 plus reference TRBV5-1 and TRBJ2-5, the full variable domain is KAGVTQTPRYLIKTRGQQVTLSCSPISGHRSVSWYQQTPGQGLQFLFEYFSETQRNKGNFPGRFSGRQFSNSRSEMNVSTLELGDSALYLCASSYRDNQETQYFGPGTRLLVL.

This rearrangement joins TRBV11-3 to TRBJ2-3; D is perhaps TRBD2 (5 bases). V shed 3 bases and J shed 8 bases, with 18 bases lying between them. Germline CDR1 reads SGHNT; CDR2 reads YENEEA. The CDR3 totals 15 residues. Written as DNA, the CDR3 is TGTGCCAGCAGCTTCCTTTCGGGTACCGGGGTTACGCAGTATTTT. Translating gives CASSFLSGTGVTQYF.

The chain recombines TRBV7-9 with TRBJ1-2, with 9 bases aligning to TRBD1. Germline V gives CDR1 SEHNR, CDR2 FQNEAQ (reference sequence). The CDR3 is made up of 13 amino acids. J gave up 6 bases and V 8 bases, and 7 bases lay outside the gene matches. CDR3 in amino acids: CASRGTGLDGYTF. The CDR3 region has the DNA TGTGCCAGCCGAGGGACAGGGTTGGATGGCTACACCTTC.

The rearrangement joins TRBV6-1 to TRBJ1-1, with TRBD1 as a possible D gene (5 bases). Trimming removed 6 bases at V and 7 bases at J, with 15 bases between. This CDR3 has 13 residues. The germline V gene has CDR1 MNHNS and CDR2 SASEGT. CDR3: CASSLNYRREAFF. CDR3 in DNA: TGTGCCAGCAGCTTGAATTACAGGCGTGAAGCTTTCTTT.

This clone was seen more than once but under ten times. This chain connects TRBV6-5 to TRBJ1-2, with D possibly TRBD1 on 6 matching bases. Trimming took 2 bases from V and 5 from J, leaving 12 bases between them. The CDR3 runs 14 residues. Germline CDR1 reads MNHEY; CDR2 reads SVGAGI. CDR3 region: CASSYDRKMYGYTF. CDR3 DNA sequence: TGTGCCAGCAGTTACGACAGGAAGATGTATGGCTACACCTTC.

The chain uses TRBV7-9 and TRBJ2-5, with D tentatively TRBD2 (5 bases). The closer fit of TRBJ2-7 to the DNA end suggests the J call may be wrong. CDR3 length equals 14 residues. Germline-derived CDR1 and CDR2 are SEHNR and FQNEAQ (reference sequence). CDR3 region: CASSGGLHPYEQYF. DNA of the CDR3: TGTGCCAGCAGCGGCGGACTCCATCCTTACGAGCAGTACTTC.

The V and J genes are TRBV6-5 and TRBJ2-7, with D tentatively TRBD1 (5 bases). Looked up from germline, CDR1 is MNHEY and CDR2 is SVGAGI. This CDR3 region has 13 residues. Trimming removed 5 bases from V and 2 bases from J, with 10 bases in between. The CDR3 DNA follows: TGTGCCAGCAGTCGGACACGGGCCTACGAGCAGTACTTC. Residues: CASSRTRAYEQYF.

This clone was picked up a small number of times. The V and J genes are TRBV4-1 and TRBJ1-6; D may be TRBD1 (6 bases). V shed 0 bases and J shed 0 bases, with 12 bases lying between them. The CDR3 extends over 18 amino acids. CDR1 is MGHRA, CDR2 YSYEKL, per germline. In nucleotides, the CDR3 is TGCGCCAGCAGCCAAGAGGGACACCGGAGCTCCTATAATTCACCCCTCCACTTT. Translating gives CASSQEGHRSSYNSPLHF.